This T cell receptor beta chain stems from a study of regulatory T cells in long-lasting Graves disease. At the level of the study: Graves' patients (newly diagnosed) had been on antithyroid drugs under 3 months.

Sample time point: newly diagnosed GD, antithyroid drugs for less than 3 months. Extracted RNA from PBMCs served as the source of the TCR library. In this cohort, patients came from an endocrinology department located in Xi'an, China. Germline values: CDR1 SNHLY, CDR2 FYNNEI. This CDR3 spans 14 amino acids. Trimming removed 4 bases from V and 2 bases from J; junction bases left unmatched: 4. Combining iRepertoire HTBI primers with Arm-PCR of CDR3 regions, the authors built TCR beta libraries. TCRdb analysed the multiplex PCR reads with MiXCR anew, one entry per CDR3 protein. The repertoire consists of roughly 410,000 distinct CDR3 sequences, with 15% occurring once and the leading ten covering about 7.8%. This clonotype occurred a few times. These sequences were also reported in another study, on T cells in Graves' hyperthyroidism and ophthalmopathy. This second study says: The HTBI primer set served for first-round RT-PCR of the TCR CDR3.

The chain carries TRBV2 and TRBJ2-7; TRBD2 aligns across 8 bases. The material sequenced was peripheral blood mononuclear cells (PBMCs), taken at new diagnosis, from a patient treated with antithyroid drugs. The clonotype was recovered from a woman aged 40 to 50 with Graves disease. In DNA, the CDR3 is TGTGCCAGCAGTGCCGGGGGGGGTCCCTACGAGCAGTACTTC. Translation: CASSAGGGPYEQYF.